Described below is a single T cell receptor (beta chain) sequence and its context. Its specificity is not known. cDNA reverse transcribed from extracted RNA served as the sequencing template. The data were produced by immunoSEQ multiplex PCR, yet TCRdb's version contains in-frame clones alone and is incomplete. The sample lists fewer than 250,000 clones, around 56% occurring once. This entry belongs to a study of CD8+ T cells in alopecia areata. Study-level background: The share of scalp area affected provided the severity score for treated patients.

Treatment meaning: oral pan-JAK inhibitor, 5-10 mg twice daily. Peripheral blood samples and lesional scalp punch biopsies were obtained from alopecia areata patients. A FACSAria was used to sort CD4+ and CD8+ T cells. These cells came from PBMCs. The V gene lost 5 bases and the J gene lost 0 bases, with 8 bases spanning the gap. This CDR3 has 14 amino acids. Per the germline V gene, CDR1 is MNHNY and CDR2 is SVGAGI (reference sequence). Broader study findings: Treatment with tofacitinib significantly lowered scalp clonality and reduced expanded CD8+ clones among the top 100.

Sequencing was performed on CD4+ T cells sorted from blood, taken at week 4, from a patient treated with tofacitinib. This sequence originates from a human donor with alopecia areata. The chain is built from TRBV6-6 and TRBJ1-5, with unresolved D. CDR3 protein: CASSLAGSNQPQHF. CDR3 in DNA: TGTGCCAGCAGTCTTGCCGGTAGCAATCAGCCCCAGCATTTT.